These 20 T cell receptor beta chains came from one sample sequenced in a study of T cells in localized non-small cell lung cancer. Clones were read by immunoSEQ multiplex PCR, and TCRdb kept only the in-frame ones, dropping some. The profile shows 25,000 to 35,000 clones, about four fifths of them singletons. This specimen consisted of peripheral blood, obtained before any cancer treatment. These receptor sequences come from a male donor at least 60 years old with stage III squamous cell lung carcinoma.

The chain joins TRBV6-5 to TRBJ1-2; no reliable D call. The CDR3 runs 12 residues. V gave up 5 bases and J gave up 1 base, with 5 bases separating them. Germline CDR1 reads MNHEY; CDR2 reads SVGAGI. CDR3 loop: CASSTDNYGYTF. As DNA, the CDR3 is TGTGCCAGCAGTACAGATAACTATGGCTACACCTTC.

This sequence joins TRBV27 and TRBJ2-3; D perhaps matches TRBD2 (6 bases). CDR1 is MNHEY, CDR2 SMNVEV, per germline (reference sequence). CDR3 length equals 14 residues. V lost 6 bases and J lost 7, with 17 bases in between. CDR3 nucleotide sequence: TGTGCCAGCAGCCGGGACCTCGGGGGAAATACGCAGTATTTT. Translating it yields CASSRDLGGNTQYF.

CDR3 residues: CASSPASRQGTGELFF. In DNA form, the CDR3 reads TGTGCCAGCTCACCGGCGTCGCGACAGGGGACCGGGGAGCTGTTTTTT. This rearrangement joins TRBV18 to TRBJ2-2; 8 positions agree with TRBD1. V lost 3 bases to trimming and J lost 5 bases; unmatched junction nucleotides: 8. The CDR3 runs to 16 residues. The V gene's germline CDR1 is KGHSH and CDR2 LQKENI.

The rearrangement joins TRBV7-2 to TRBJ2-5, with D possibly matching TRBD2 (6 bases). The CDR3 runs to 14 residues. The V end lost 5 bases, the J end lost 5 bases, and 15 bases lay between the germline ends. Germline V CDR1 and CDR2: SGHTA, FQGNSA. CDR3 sequence reads: CASSLGLSAETQYF. As DNA, the CDR3 is TGTGCCAGCAGCCTTGGACTAAGTGCGGAGACCCAGTACTTC.

CDR3 DNA sequence: TGTGCCAGCAGGACCCAAAGGGGGAACACTGAAGCTTTCTTT. This codes for CASRTQRGNTEAFF. J is TRBJ1-1 and V is TRBV27; the D gene is possibly TRBD1 (5 bases). CDR3 length: 14 amino acids. CDR1 is MNHEY and CDR2 is SMNVEV in the germline V gene (reference sequence). The V and J ends lost 6 bases and 1 base respectively, with 12 bases between them.

The chain has TRBV6-5 and TRBJ1-2; D ambiguous. Germline CDR1 is MNHEY and CDR2 is SVGAGI. This CDR3 has 15 amino acids. V was trimmed by 0 bases and J by 0 bases, leaving 8 bases between them. The DNA for the CDR3 is TGTGCCAGCAGTTACTCGTCCGCAGCTAACTATGGCTACACCTTC. It yields the protein CASSYSSAANYGYTF.

The chain links TRBV6-1 to TRBJ1-1, with D possibly matching TRBD1 (6 bases). This CDR3 is built from 15 residues. CDR1 and CDR2 from the germline V gene are MNHNS and SASEGT. The V and J ends lost 4 bases and 2 bases respectively, with 14 bases between them. As DNA, the CDR3 is TGTGCCAGCAGTGTTCGGGGGCCCGTCAACACTGAAGCTTTCTTT. It translates to CASSVRGPVNTEAFF.

The chain is built from TRBV4-2 and TRBJ2-5; 8 bases are shared with TRBD1. The CDR3 spans 16 residues. The V gene end was trimmed by 0 bases and the J gene end by 4 bases; junction bases not matched to a gene: 7. Germline CDR1 LGHNA, CDR2 YNFKEQ. The CDR3 protein is CASSQDLDRVRETQYF. The CDR3 nucleotides are TGTGCCAGCAGCCAAGATCTGGACAGGGTTAGAGAGACCCAGTACTTC.

This chain links TRBV5-5 with TRBJ2-5, with D possibly matching TRBD2 (6 bases). Trimming removed 0 bases from V and 2 bases from J, with 8 bases in between. This CDR3 has 14 amino acids. Germline V gives CDR1 SGHKS, CDR2 YYEKEE (reference sequence). The CDR3 here is CASSLEAGQETQYF. In DNA, the CDR3 is TGTGCCAGCAGCTTGGAGGCGGGGCAAGAGACCCAGTACTTC.

The genes are TRBV5-4 and TRBJ1-1; D may be TRBD1 (5 bases). The CDR3 is 14 residues long. V lost 3 bases to trimming and J lost 8 bases, with 17 bases between them. Per germline, CDR1 SGHNT and CDR2 YYREEE (reference sequence). Here the CDR3 DNA reads TGTGCCAGCAGCTCAGCCGGGACCTCAGGAGAAGCTTTCTTT. The encoded protein is CASSSAGTSGEAFF.

This clone was recorded once. The chain joins TRBV6-6 to TRBJ1-1; tentatively, D is TRBD1 (5 bases). V shed 0 bases and J shed 4 bases, with 12 bases lying between them. Germline CDR1 and CDR2: MNHNY and SVGAGI (reference sequence). The CDR3 loop spans 15 amino acids. In nucleotides, the CDR3 is TGTGCCAGCAGTTACTCCCTCAGCGGGGGCACTGAAGCTTTCTTT. Translating it yields CASSYSLSGGTEAFF.

A word on this clone: At one boundary the junction diverges from the germline segment, which might be a read error. This chain connects TRBV7-7 to TRBJ1-5, with D perhaps matching TRBD1 (6 bases). The germline V gene has CDR1 SSHAT and CDR2 FNYEAQ (reference sequence). The CDR3 spans 15 residues. DNA of the CDR3: TGTGCTAGCAGCGCCAGGGGTGTAGGCAATCAGCCCCAGCATTTT. Residues: CASSARGVGNQPQHF. The whole variable domain, filled in from reference TRBV7-7 and TRBJ1-5, reads GAGVSQSPRYKVTKRGQDVTLRCDPISSHATLYWYQQALGQGPEFLTYFNYEAQPDKSGLPSDRFSAERPEGSISTLTIQRTEQRDSAMYRCASSARGVGNQPQHFGDGTRLSIL.

V gene TRBV6-5 combines with J gene TRBJ2-1, with 8 bases matching TRBD1. V was clipped by 4 bases and J by 8 bases; unmatched bases: 13. This CDR3 has 16 amino acids. The germline gives CDR1 MNHEY, CDR2 SVGAGI. In DNA, the CDR3 is TGTGCCAGCAGTTCCCTCCGGACAGGGCGAAGGTATGAGCAGTTCTTC. Protein: CASSSLRTGRRYEQFF.

This clone was seen more than once but under ten times. The chain uses TRBV2 and TRBJ1-5; no clear D. Trimming took off 2 bases at V and 0 bases at J, with 23 bases between the two ends. CDR1 SNHLY and CDR2 FYNNEI come from the germline V gene. The CDR3 has 20 residues. The CDR3 DNA sequence: TGTGCCAGCAGTGAAAGAGTTAGGTGGCAGCGAGGCCATAGCAATCAGCCCCAGCATTTT. Its translation: CASSERVRWQRGHSNQPQHF.

This clone has just one count. CDR3 nucleotides: TGTGCCAGTATTCCCCCAGGGGGCGGAAACAATGAGCAGTTCTTC. Residues: CASIPPGGGNNEQFF. The V and J genes are TRBV19 and TRBJ2-1; TRBD1 agrees at 8 bases. This CDR3 is 15 amino acids long. Germline CDR1 and CDR2: LNHDA and SQIVND (reference sequence). The trim removed 7 bases at V and 5 bases at J, leaving 10 bases unmatched.

The J gene is TRBJ2-3, the V gene TRBV5-1; 11 bases align to TRBD2. This CDR3 spans 18 amino acids. From germline, CDR1 is SGHRS and CDR2 YFSETQ. Trimming at V came to 4 bases and at J to 8 bases, leaving 18 bases not matched to a gene. CDR3 sequence reads: CASSPHRFTSGGNGTQYF. The DNA for the CDR3 is TGCGCCAGCAGCCCTCATAGGTTCACTAGCGGGGGTAATGGTACGCAGTATTTT. Variable domain in full (rest from reference TRBV5-1 and TRBJ2-3): KAGVTQTPRYLIKTRGQQVTLSCSPISGHRSVSWYQQTPGQGLQFLFEYFSETQRNKGNFPGRFSGRQFSNSRSEMNVSTLELGDSALYLCASSPHRFTSGGNGTQYFGPGTRLTVL.

The chain uses TRBV7-6 and TRBJ2-7; no clear D gene. With 4 bases removed from V and 0 bases from J, the gap between germline ends came to 10 bases. Germline assignment: CDR1 SGHVS and CDR2 FNYEAQ. The CDR3 extends over 14 amino acids. The CDR3 nucleotides read TGTGCCAGCAGCTCCATCTTCGGCTCCTACGAGCAGTACTTC. Translation gives CASSSIFGSYEQYF. Based on the CDR3 plus reference TRBV7-6 and TRBJ2-7, the full variable domain is GAGVSQSPRYKVTKRGQDVALRCDPISGHVSLYWYRQALGQGPEFLTYFNYEAQQDKSGLPNDRFSAERPEGSISTLTIQRTEQRDSAMYRCASSSIFGSYEQYFGPGTRLTVT.

The gene calls are TRBV25-1 and TRBJ2-5; perhaps TRBD1 as D (5 bases). The J call is doubtful: the DNA matches TRBJ2-7 better. The CDR3 extends over 14 amino acids. Per the germline V gene, CDR1 is MGHDK and CDR2 is SYGVNS. The CDR3 loop reads CASSEGSRAYEQYF. The CDR3 coding sequence is TGTGCCAGCAGTGAAGGTTCCAGGGCCTACGAGCAGTACTTC.

V usage is TRBV6-6 and J usage is TRBJ1-5; the match to TRBD1 covers 7 bases. CDR3 length: 13 amino acids. Per the germline V gene, CDR1 is MNHNY and CDR2 is SVGAGI (reference sequence). The J segment lost 5 bases and the V segment lost 11 bases, leaving 9 bases of the junction unmatched. CDR3 DNA sequence: TGTGCCGTGCGACAGGGAAGGGATCAGCCCCAGCATTTT. Translating it yields CAVRQGRDQPQHF.

The rearrangement links TRBV9 to TRBJ2-1; 13 bases align to TRBD2. Germline V gene sequence: CDR1 SGDLS, CDR2 YYNGEE. The CDR3 is 15 amino acids. V shed 0 bases and J 13 bases; nucleotides not matched to a gene: 7. The CDR3 coding sequence is TGTGCCAGCAGCGTAGGTGGACTAGCGGGAGCGCGACAGTTCTTC. It yields the protein CASSVGGLAGARQFF.